The entry below describes one T cell receptor (beta chain). Its antigen remains unidentified. This entry is derived from a study of post-analysis software for immune sequencing data. General study results and limits: Compared against controls, patients with multiple sclerosis displayed significantly lower normalized Chao1 diversity. Comparison of patients with controls showed five TRBV segments more frequent in patients, TRBV5-6, TRBV5-1 and TRBV20-1 among them. By F measure, strong co-clustering occurred among samples prepared in the same batch.

The CDR3 length is 15 residues. Per the germline V gene, CDR1 is WSHSY and CDR2 is SAAADI. Trimming removed 2 bases from V and 6 bases from J; junction bases left unmatched: 4. Built from TCR beta cDNA, the libraries had unique molecular identifiers in them. One entry per CDR3 protein, called by TCRdb with MiXCR from the PCR reads. The sample holds about half a million distinct CDR3 sequences, 34% seen once. The chain combines TRBV10-2 with TRBJ2-3; 11 bases line up with TRBD2. The sample taken for sequencing was blood. The TCR was taken from a girl under 18 with multiple sclerosis. The CDR3 nucleotides read TGCGCCAGCAGTGAGACTAGCGGGGGATCTGATACGCAGTATTTT. This gives the protein CASSETSGGSDTQYF.